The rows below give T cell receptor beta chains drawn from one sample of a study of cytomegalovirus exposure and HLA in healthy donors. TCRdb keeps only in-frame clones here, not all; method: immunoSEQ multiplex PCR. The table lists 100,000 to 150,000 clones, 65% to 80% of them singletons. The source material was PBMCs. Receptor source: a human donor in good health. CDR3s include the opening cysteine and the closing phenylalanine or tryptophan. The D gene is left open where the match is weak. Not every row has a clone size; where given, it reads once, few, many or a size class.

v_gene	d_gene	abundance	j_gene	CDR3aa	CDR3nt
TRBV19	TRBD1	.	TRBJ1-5	CASSNIRDRVQPQHF	TGTGCCAGTAGTAACATCCGGGACAGGGTACAGCCCCAGCATTTT
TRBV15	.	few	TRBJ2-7	CATSRPRAGLRGYEQYF	TGTGCCACCAGCAGACCCAGGGCCGGGTTAAGGGGCTACGAGCAGTACTTC
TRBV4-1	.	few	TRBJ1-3	CASSQGRPDSGNTIYF	TGCGCCAGCAGCCAAGGGCGGCCGGACTCTGGAAACACCATATATTTT
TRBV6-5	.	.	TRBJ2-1	CASTPLSSSYNEQFF	TGTGCCAGCACTCCCCTATCAAGCTCCTACAATGAGCAGTTCTTC
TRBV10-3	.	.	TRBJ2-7	CAISESTGPHEQYF	TGTGCCATCAGTGAGTCGACAGGTCCCCACGAGCAGTACTTC
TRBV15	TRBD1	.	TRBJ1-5	CATSRDGQANQPQHF	TGTGCCACCAGCAGAGATGGACAGGCGAATCAGCCCCAGCATTTT
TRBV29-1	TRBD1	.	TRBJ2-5	CSVEDREETQYF	TGCAGCGTTGAGGACAGGGAAGAGACCCAGTACTTC
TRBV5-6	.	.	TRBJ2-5	CASSLRGLGEQYF	TGTGCCAGCAGCTTGAGAGGGCTTGGTGAGCAGTACTTC
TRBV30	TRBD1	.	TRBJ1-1	CAWSWDRGTEAFF	TGTGCCTGGAGTTGGGACAGGGGCACTGAAGCTTTCTTT
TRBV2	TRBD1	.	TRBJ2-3	CASSEAPTTGHTQYF	TGTGCCAGCAGTGAAGCCCCAACGACAGGGCATACGCAGTATTTT
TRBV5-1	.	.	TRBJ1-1	CASSLLGPMNTEAFF	TGCGCCAGCAGCTTGTTGGGCCCGATGAACACTGAAGCTTTCTTT
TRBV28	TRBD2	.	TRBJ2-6	CASSLVSGGASGANVLTF	TGTGCCAGCAGTTTAGTGTCCGGGGGGGCCTCTGGGGCCAACGTCCTGACTTTC
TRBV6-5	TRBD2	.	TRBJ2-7	CASSGLASEQYF	TGTGCCAGCAGCGGACTAGCTAGTGAGCAGTACTTC
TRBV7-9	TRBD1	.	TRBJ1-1	CASSLITGGALNTEAFF	TGTGCCAGCAGCTTAATAACAGGGGGCGCCTTGAACACTGAAGCTTTCTTT
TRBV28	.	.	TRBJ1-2	CASSLRYGYTF	TGTGCCAGCAGCCTTCGCTATGGCTACACCTTC
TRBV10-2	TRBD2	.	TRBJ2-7	CASSRFGGDEQYF	TGCGCCAGCAGTCGATTTGGGGGGGATGAGCAGTACTTC
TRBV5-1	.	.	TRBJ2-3	CASSLALYATDTQYF	TGCGCCAGCAGCTTGGCACTGTACGCCACAGATACGCAGTATTTT
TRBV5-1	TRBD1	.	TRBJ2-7	CASSPRDRDYEQYF	TGCGCCAGCAGCCCTCGGGACAGGGACTACGAGCAGTACTTC
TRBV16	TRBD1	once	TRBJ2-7	CASSGWTGAYEQYF	TGTGCCAGCAGCGGGTGGACAGGGGCCTACGAGCAGTACTTC
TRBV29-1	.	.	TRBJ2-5	CSVLRPGSRGETQYF	TGCAGCGTTCTTCGCCCGGGGAGCAGGGGAGAGACCCAGTACTTC
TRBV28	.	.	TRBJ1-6	CASSFNRGYSPLHF	TGTGCCAGCAGTTTTAATCGGGGATATTCACCCCTCCACTTT
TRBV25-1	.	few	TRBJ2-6	CASSEGGAGGANVLTF	TGTGCCAGCAGTGAAGGGGGGGCCGGTGGGGCCAACGTCCTGACTTTC
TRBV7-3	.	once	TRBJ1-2	CASTAGGYTF	TGTGCCAGCACAGCCGGGGGCTACACCTTC
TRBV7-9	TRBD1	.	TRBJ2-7	CASSLRQGRYEQYF	TGTGCCAGCAGCCTCAGACAGGGAAGGTACGAGCAGTACTTC
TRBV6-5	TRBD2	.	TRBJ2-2	CASIPGLPNTGELFF	TGTGCCAGCATCCCGGGACTACCCAACACCGGGGAGCTGTTTTTT
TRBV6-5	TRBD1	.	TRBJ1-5	CASSRSTGLNQPQHF	TGTGCCAGCAGCCGCTCGACAGGGCTCAATCAGCCCCAGCATTTT
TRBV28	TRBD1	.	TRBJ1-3	CASNRPTGGLVGNTIYF	TGTGCCAGCAACCGTCCGACAGGGGGCTTAGTTGGAAACACCATATATTTT
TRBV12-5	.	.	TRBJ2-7	CASSRDGPYEQYF	TGTGCTAGCTCGCGGGACGGGCCCTACGAGCAGTACTTC
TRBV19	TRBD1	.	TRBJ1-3	CASRSHPTGAGNTIYF	TGTGCCAGTAGATCCCACCCGACAGGGGCTGGAAACACCATATATTTT
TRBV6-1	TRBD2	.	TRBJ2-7	CASSEAGTRFEQYF	TGTGCCAGCAGTGAAGCGGGGACTAGATTCGAGCAGTACTTC
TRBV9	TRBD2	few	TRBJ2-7	CASSELLAGAVQYF	TGTGCCAGCAGCGAACTACTAGCGGGAGCGGTGCAGTACTTC
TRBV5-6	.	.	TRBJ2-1	CASSLGRRTYNEQFF	TGTGCCAGCAGCTTGGGACGGAGAACCTACAATGAGCAGTTCTTC
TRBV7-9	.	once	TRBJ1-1	CASTPLRGITEAFF	TGTGCCAGCACCCCGCTCAGGGGAATTACTGAAGCTTTCTTT
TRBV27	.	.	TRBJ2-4	CAISGQQGVRRAKNSQYF	TGTGCCATCTCGGGTCAACAGGGAGTACGGCGAGCCAAAAACAGTCAGTACTTC
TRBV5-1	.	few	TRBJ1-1	CASSLGQVNTEAFF	TGCGCCAGCAGCTTGGGGCAGGTGAACACTGAAGCTTTCTTT